These 31 T cell receptor beta chains came from one sample sequenced in a study of Graves' ophthalmopathy and Graves' hyperthyroidism. Amplification targeted the TCR beta CDR3 regions, with RNA transcripts as the source material. HTBI-primed RT-PCR formed the first round, and a multiplex PCR formed the second. TCRdb processed the multiplex PCR reads anew with MiXCR; each CDR3 protein has one entry. The sample shows almost 750,000 distinct CDR3 sequences, 35% to 50% of them seen only once. The sequenced material came from peripheral blood. The receptor source for this set is an adult man with Graves' ophthalmopathy.

The gene calls are TRBV5-6 and TRBJ1-1; no firm D call. CDR1 SGHDT and CDR2 YYEEEE come from the germline V gene. V was cut by 1 base and J by 10 bases, with 11 bases left in between. The CDR3 length is 12 residues. For the CDR3, the DNA is TGTGCCAGCAGCTTGTTCGATAACGGAGCTTTCTTT. It is translated as CASSLFDNGAFF. The full variable domain, completed using reference TRBV5-6 and TRBJ1-1, is DAGVTQSPTHLIKTRGQQVTLRCSPKSGHDTVSWYQQALGQGPQFIFQYYEEEERQRGNFPDRFSGHQFPNYSSELNVNALLLGDSALYLCASSLFDNGAFFGQGTRLTVV.

CDR3 region: CSQELDRFYEQYF. The CDR3 DNA sequence: TGCAGCCAAGAATTAGACAGATTTTACGAGCAGTACTTC. The V call is TRBV29-1, the J call TRBJ2-7, with D perhaps TRBD1 (5 bases). The germline CDR1 and CDR2 sequences are SQVTM and ANQGSEA. The CDR3 sequence is 13 residues long. V shed 8 bases and J shed 4 bases, with 18 bases lying between them.

CDR3 nucleotides: TGCAGCGTTGGTCCCGTTGAAGCTTTCTTT. Amino acids: CSVGPVEAFF. This rearrangement joins TRBV29-1 to TRBJ1-1, with D hard to call. V lost 4 bases and J 7 bases, leaving 7 bases between the germline ends. The germline CDR1 and CDR2 sequences are SQVTM and ANQGSEA. The CDR3 sequence is 10 residues long. The full variable domain, completed using reference TRBV29-1 and TRBJ1-1, is SAVISQKPSRDICQRGTSLTIQCQVDSQVTMMFWYRQQPGQSLTLIATANQGSEATYESGFVIDKFPISRPNLTFSTLTVSNMSPEDSSIYLCSVGPVEAFFGQGTRLTVV.

On this clonotype: This may arise from a read error, as a much more abundant clone is one base away. The chain employs TRBV2 and TRBJ1-1, with TRBD1 matching over 9 bases. This CDR3 region has 18 residues. Germline loops: CDR1 SNHLY, CDR2 FYNNEI. CDR3 region: CAGSPMGQGKKMNTEAFF. The CDR3 DNA is TGTGCCGGCAGTCCGATGGGACAGGGTAAAAAGATGAACACTGAAGCTTTCTTT.

In its sample, this clonotype was seen a few times. A junction end diverges from the germline sequence, so it may reflect a read error. This chain uses TRBV10-3 with TRBJ2-7; TRBD1 matches 11 bases. This CDR3 spans 14 amino acids. Germline assignment: CDR1 ENHRY and CDR2 SYGVKD. CDR3 DNA: TGTGCCAGCAGTGAGGGGACAGGGGGCTACGAGCAGTACTTC. As protein: CASSEGTGGYEQYF.

J is TRBJ2-5 and V is TRBV4-3, with 11 nucleotides matching TRBD1. Trimming took 10 bases from V and 9 from J; bases not matched to a gene: 7. This CDR3 has 12 amino acids. Germline CDR1 and CDR2: LGHNA and YSLEER. This CDR3 reads CATGQGAQPQYF. CDR3 nucleotides: TGCGCCACCGGACAGGGGGCTCAGCCCCAGTACTTC.

The V call is TRBV20-1, the J call TRBJ1-4, with 7 bases fitting TRBD1. V lost 4 bases to trimming and J lost 6 bases; unmatched junction nucleotides: 5. The CDR3 runs 13 residues. The V gene's germline CDR1 is DFQATT and CDR2 SNEGSKA (reference sequence). As DNA, the CDR3 is TGCAGTGCTAACAGGGGCAAGTATGAAAAACTGTTTTTT. It is translated as CSANRGKYEKLFF.

This clonotype has a single count. This chain connects TRBV12-3 or TRBV12-4 to TRBJ2-5; the match to TRBD1 covers 10 bases. V was clipped by 3 bases and J by 0 bases; unmatched bases: 10. There are 18 residues in the CDR3. CDR3 amino acids: CASSLVRTGGMHQETQYF. The DNA for the CDR3 is TGTGCCAGCAGTTTGGTCCGGACAGGGGGTATGCACCAAGAGACCCAGTACTTC.

The chain is built from TRBV7-9 and TRBJ2-7; D assignment may be TRBD1 or TRBD2 (6 bases each). Trimming took 1 base from V and 1 from J, leaving 14 bases between them. The CDR3 consists of 16 residues. Per the germline V gene, CDR1 is SEHNR and CDR2 is FQNEAQ (reference sequence). The CDR3 DNA follows: TGTGCCAGCAGCTTAGATGGGGGGCTGAGTTCCTACGAGCAGTACTTC. It is translated as CASSLDGGLSSYEQYF. Full variable domain (remainder filled in from reference TRBV7-9 and TRBJ2-7): DTGVSQNPRHKITKRGQNVTFRCDPISEHNRLYWYRQTLGQGPEFLTYFQNEAQLEKSRLLSDRFSAERPKGSFSTLEIQRTEQGDSAMYLCASSLDGGLSSYEQYFGPGTRLTVT.

This chain connects TRBV10-3 to TRBJ2-6, with 8 nucleotides matching TRBD1. This CDR3 spans 18 amino acids. The germline CDR1 and CDR2 sequences are ENHRY and SYGVKD. The V and J ends lost 4 bases and 0 bases, in that order; junction bases with no gene match: 8. CDR3 nucleotide sequence: TGTGCCATCAGTGGCCGGACAGGGACCTTCTCTGGGGCCAACGTCCTGACTTTC. It translates to CAISGRTGTFSGANVLTF.

In this sample, this clonotype turned up many times. The chain combines TRBV7-2 with TRBJ1-2; D is unresolved. This CDR3 region has 14 residues. In germline, CDR1 is SGHTA, CDR2 FQGNSA. V dropped 2 bases and J dropped 2 bases, with 9 bases sitting between them. CDR3 sequence: CASSLSRTNYGYTF. CDR3 bases: TGTGCCAGCAGCTTATCTAGAACAAACTATGGCTACACCTTC.

In its sample, this clonotype was seen a few times. The chain combines TRBV12-3 or TRBV12-4 with TRBJ1-2; 7 bases agree with TRBD1. J gave up 4 bases and V 5 bases, and 7 bases lay outside the gene matches. The CDR3 sequence is 14 residues long. The CDR3 DNA reads as TGTGCCAGCAGTGGGACAGCGCGCGGCTATGGCTACACCTTC. Translated, it gives CASSGTARGYGYTF.

The chain employs TRBV19 and TRBJ1-4; the match to TRBD1 covers 10 bases. CDR1 and CDR2 from the germline V gene are LNHDA and SQIVND (reference sequence). J gave up 7 bases and V 8 bases, and 4 bases lay outside the gene matches. This CDR3 has 13 residues. The CDR3 bases are TGTGCCAGTGGGACAGGGGTACGTGAAAAACTGTTTTTT. Protein sequence: CASGTGVREKLFF. Using reference TRBV19 and TRBJ1-4 for the parts outside the CDR3, the full variable domain is DGGITQSPKYLFRKEGQNVTLSCEQNLNHDAMYWYRQDPGQGLRLIYYSQIVNDFQKGDIAEGYSVSREKKESFPLTVTSAQKNPTAFYLCASGTGVREKLFFGSGTQLSVL.

Turning to this clonotype: Because the CDR3's place on the DNA is in doubt, the DNA is left out and the CDR3 is given as listed by TCRdb. The rearrangement uses TRBV11-2 and TRBJ2-5; the table assigns TRBD1, which was not confirmed against the DNA. Inclusive of both ends, the CDR3 amounts to 19 amino acids. Per germline, CDR1 SGHAT and CDR2 FQNNGV. The CDR3 sequence is CASSIYLCSASGQGKTQYF.

This clonotype was picked up many times. The genes are TRBV20-1 and TRBJ1-1; 7 bases fit TRBD1. With 0 bases clipped from V and 1 base from J, the junction kept 8 bases outside the gene matches. Germline CDR1 is DFQATT and CDR2 is SNEGSKA (reference sequence). The CDR3 is made up of 16 amino acids. This CDR3 is CSAREPTGVGNTEAFF. Here the CDR3 DNA reads TGCAGTGCTAGAGAACCAACAGGGGTTGGGAACACTGAAGCTTTCTTT.

Only a few counts were recorded for this clonotype. The chain joins TRBV20-1 to TRBJ1-3, with D perhaps TRBD1 (6 bases). There are 16 residues in the CDR3. Germline lookup yields CDR1 DFQATT and CDR2 SNEGSKA (reference sequence). V was cut by 3 bases and J by 4 bases, with 19 bases left in between. The CDR3 here is CSARDMKQGVGNTIYF. The CDR3 DNA sequence: TGCAGTGCTAGGGACATGAAACAGGGAGTCGGAAACACCATATATTTT.

A word on this clonotype: It may be a read error: a sequence one base away is much more abundant. The rearrangement uses TRBV24-1 and TRBJ1-5, with 8 bases lining up with TRBD1. The V gene's germline CDR1 is KGHDR and CDR2 SFDVKD. V dropped 4 bases and J dropped 2; count of bases not matched to a gene: 6. This CDR3 has 16 amino acids. This chain's CDR3 is CATSEAGQGGNQPQHF. The CDR3 nucleotides are TGTGCCACCAGTGAAGCAGGACAGGGTGGCAATCAGCCCCAGCATTTT.

The chain employs TRBV9 and TRBJ1-3, with TRBD1 identical over 8 bases. The CDR3 has 14 residues. Trimming at V came to 1 base and at J to 7 bases, leaving 4 bases not matched to a gene. Germline V gene sequence: CDR1 SGDLS, CDR2 YYNGEE. CDR3 sequence reads: CASSVQDRDNTIYF. CDR3 sequence (DNA): TGTGCCAGCAGCGTACAGGACAGGGACAACACCATATATTTT.

This clonotype was seen a handful of times. This chain uses TRBV28 with TRBJ1-5; D is undetermined. Looked up from germline, CDR1 is MDHEN and CDR2 is SYDVKM. The CDR3 extends over 15 amino acids. The V and J ends lost 3 bases and 2 bases respectively, with 11 bases between them. CDR3 in DNA: TGTGCCAGCAGTTTCCCTGGAGGCGGCAATCAGCCCCAGCATTTT. This translates into CASSFPGGGNQPQHF.

The rearrangement uses TRBV10-3 and TRBJ1-1, with D uncertain. The CDR3 is 14 amino acids. Trimming took 10 bases from V and 1 from J, leaving 16 bases between them. CDR1 and CDR2 from the germline V gene are ENHRY and SYGVKD. CDR3 nucleotides: TGTGCCAGCAGAGCACTAAGGCGGAACACTGAAGCTTTCTTT. Protein: CASRALRRNTEAFF.

The rearrangement links TRBV10-2 to TRBJ2-3, with 12 bases identical to TRBD2. Unmatched junction bases numbered 2, after V lost 6 bases and J lost 1 base. Germline V gene sequence: CDR1 WSHSY, CDR2 SAAADI. The CDR3 has 15 residues. CDR3 DNA: TGCGCCAGCAGCCGGACTAGCGGGGGCACAGATACGCAGTATTTT. It translates to CASSRTSGGTDTQYF.

The chain joins TRBV25-1 to TRBJ1-3; tentative D call: TRBD1 (5 bases). The CDR3 loop spans 14 amino acids. Germline CDR1 and CDR2: MGHDK and SYGVNS. CDR3 residues: CARDSRASGNTIYF. The CDR3 DNA sequence: TGTGCTAGAGATTCCAGGGCCTCTGGAAACACCATATATTTT.

This clonotype was seen ten or more times. The junction departs from the called germline gene at one end, perhaps through a read error. The CDR3 region is CASSLAGGAGELFF. The CDR3 region has the DNA TGCGCCAGCAGCCTAGCGGGAGGTGCCGGGGAGCTGTTTTTT. The chain couples TRBV7-9 to TRBJ2-2; 11 bases line up with TRBD2. CDR3 size: 14 residues. The V gene's germline CDR1 is SEHNR and CDR2 FQNEAQ (reference sequence).

This clonotype was seen ten or more times. The chain carries TRBV6-1 and TRBJ1-5, with 7 bases fitting TRBD1. Looked up from germline, CDR1 is MNHNS and CDR2 is SASEGT. Trimming cost V 7 bases and J 1 base; bases outside gene matches: 4. This CDR3 spans 14 amino acids. The CDR3: CASNVGQSNQPQHF. CDR3 coding DNA: TGTGCCAGCAATGTGGGACAGAGCAATCAGCCCCAGCATTTT.

This clonotype was seen ten or more times. This sequence joins TRBV24-1 and TRBJ1-1, with D maybe TRBD1 (6 bases). CDR1 and CDR2 (germline): KGHDR, SFDVKD. The CDR3 contains 13 residues. Trimming took 4 bases from V and 5 from J, leaving 10 bases between them. CDR3 amino acids: CATSEPGQTEAFF. CDR3 DNA sequence: TGTGCCACCAGTGAACCAGGACAGACTGAAGCTTTCTTT.

This clonotype has at least ten counts. The chain employs TRBV25-1 and TRBJ2-5; 7 bases are a match to TRBD2. CDR3 length: 14 residues. V lost 3 bases to trimming and J lost 5 bases; unmatched junction nucleotides: 6. Germline V lookup: CDR1 MGHDK, CDR2 SYGVNS. CDR3 sequence: CASSEGGSGETQYF. The CDR3 DNA reads TGTGCCAGCAGTGAGGGGGGGTCAGGTGAGACCCAGTACTTC.

On this clonotype itself: At one boundary the junction diverges from the germline segment, which might be a read error. This chain connects TRBV7-8 to TRBJ1-2; possible D gene TRBD1, 6 bases. Per the germline V gene, CDR1 is SGHVS and CDR2 is FQNEAQ. This CDR3 is 12 amino acids long. Here the CDR3 DNA reads TGTGCCAGCAGTTCCAACAGGGATGGCGTAGCTTTC. Translated: CASSSNRDGVAF.

This clonotype was seen a few times. The rearrangement joins TRBV19 to TRBJ2-7; no clear D gene. CDR3 length equals 14 residues. CDR1 and CDR2 from the germline V gene are LNHDA and SQIVND (reference sequence). V shed 6 bases and J shed 0 bases, with 12 bases lying between them. The CDR3 spells CASRFKGNSYEQYF. DNA for the CDR3: TGTGCCAGTAGGTTTAAAGGGAACTCCTACGAGCAGTACTTC.

There are a few counts of this clonotype. This chain connects TRBV24-1 to TRBJ1-5; 8 bases are shared with TRBD1. This CDR3 has 14 residues. The ends lost 5 bases at V and 10 bases at J; junction bases unmatched: 9. Germline CDR1 KGHDR, CDR2 SFDVKD. Written as DNA, the CDR3 is TGTGCCACCAGTGCCCCAGGGGGCGGTCGACCCCAGCATTTT. Residues: CATSAPGGGRPQHF.

In this sample, this clonotype turned up a few times. V usage is TRBV7-8 and J usage is TRBJ2-5; D is perhaps TRBD2 (5 bases). Deletions cut 1 base from V and 4 bases from J, with 10 bases between. Germline CDR1 SGHVS, CDR2 FQNEAQ. The CDR3 runs to 14 residues. The chain's CDR3 is CASSLGGRGETQYF. CDR3 nucleotide sequence: TGTGCCAGCAGCTTAGGAGGGCGAGGAGAGACCCAGTACTTC.

This clonotype was observed many times. This chain joins TRBV10-3 and TRBJ2-6; no firm D call. The V end lost 6 bases, the J end lost 0 bases, and 9 bases lay between the germline ends. Germline CDR1 ENHRY, CDR2 SYGVKD. The CDR3 sequence is 15 residues long. CDR3 sequence: CAIRGSPSGANVLTF. CDR3 nucleotide sequence: TGTGCCATCAGGGGCAGCCCCTCTGGGGCCAACGTCCTGACTTTC.